This T cell receptor (beta chain) was recovered during a study of T cell responses to AZD1222 COVID-19 vaccine. Study observations and caveats: Close to half of all spike-specific TCRs reportedly target regions of the variants that are unmutated. AZD1222 recipients seropositive at baseline numbered only 5 or 6.

V dropped 1 base and J dropped 5 bases, with 14 bases sitting between them. The CDR3 spans 15 residues. The germline gives CDR1 MGHRA, CDR2 YSYEKL. Profiled with immunoSEQ multiplex PCR; TCRdb holds only in-frame clones, not every one. The sample holds roughly 130,000 clones, over 75% seen once. On this clone: Antigen: not known.

The chain has TRBV4-1 and TRBJ1-2, with D possibly TRBD1 on 6 matching bases. This TCR came from an adult in good health. The sequenced sample was peripheral blood, obtained on day 0 of AZD1222 vaccination. CDR3 sequence: CASSQGGGAGYGYTF. The CDR3 region has the DNA TGCGCCAGCAGCCAAGGGGGGGGCGCTGGGTATGGCTACACCTTC.